These 31 T cell receptor beta chains originate from one sample sequenced in a study of metastatic and nonmetastatic thyroid tumors. TCRdb re-called clones via MiXCR from the PCR reads. The sample shows tens of thousands of clones, over 20% of them seen only once. Thyroid surgery took place with no prior treatment in any patient. The specimen sequenced was blood. The source is a male donor with papillary thyroid cancer or a benign thyroid nodule (not recorded which). Some clones in this sample may be carry-over from other donors' samples.

This chain links TRBV28 with TRBJ2-7; perhaps TRBD2 as D (7 bases). V lost 2 bases, J lost 1 base, and 15 bases lay in between. The CDR3 length is 16 residues. Per germline, CDR1 MDHEN and CDR2 SYDVKM. CDR3 DNA sequence: TGTGCCAGCAGTTTAGGGGGGGCCGACCAGTCCTACGAGCAGTACTTC. Its protein is CASSLGGADQSYEQYF.

The chain couples TRBV30 to TRBJ1-2; 8 positions match TRBD1. V was pared by 4 bases and J by 1 base, with 8 bases of the junction left unmatched. The CDR3 extends over 15 amino acids. CDR1 is GTSNPN and CDR2 is SVGIG in the germline V gene (reference sequence). The DNA for the CDR3 is TGTGCCTGGATCGGAGACAGGGGAGTTAACTATGGCTACACCTTC. Amino acid sequence: CAWIGDRGVNYGYTF.

This clone was seen many times. The J gene is TRBJ2-5, the V gene TRBV7-9, with TRBD2 matching 10 bases. The germline V gene has CDR1 SEHNR and CDR2 FQNEAQ (reference sequence). The CDR3 covers 16 residues. V lost 5 bases to trimming and J lost 1 base; unmatched junction nucleotides: 7. CDR3 protein: CASSNPQRGGQETQYF. CDR3 bases: TGTGCCAGCAGCAACCCTCAGCGGGGGGGCCAAGAGACCCAGTACTTC.

In its sample, this clone was seen a few times. The J gene is TRBJ2-1, the V gene TRBV6-1, with a possible D match to TRBD2 (7 bases). The V end was cut by 8 bases, the J end by 5 bases, with 13 bases between. The germline V gene has CDR1 MNHNS and CDR2 SASEGT. The CDR3 sequence is 13 residues long. CDR3 nucleotide sequence: TGTGCCAGCCGGAGGGAGGGGGACAATGAGCAGTTCTTC. It translates to CASRREGDNEQFF.

In this sample, this clone turned up a few times. V gene TRBV6-2 or TRBV6-3 combines with J gene TRBJ1-1, with 7 bases fitting TRBD1. The length of the CDR3 is 16 residues. Germline CDR1 reads MNHEY; CDR2 reads SVGEGT. With V trimmed by 6 bases and J by 2 bases, 12 bases remained unmatched. CDR3 sequence: CASSVTGKLDNTEAFF. In DNA form, the CDR3 reads TGTGCCAGCAGCGTGACAGGGAAGCTAGATAACACTGAAGCTTTCTTT.

This clone was seen many times. This chain joins TRBV2 and TRBJ1-2; 12 nucleotides agree with TRBD1. The V segment lost 4 bases and the J segment 8 bases; nucleotides outside the gene matches: 5. The CDR3 sequence is 14 residues long. Germline CDR1 SNHLY, CDR2 FYNNEI. CDR3: CASSGRDRGRGYTF. The CDR3 region has the DNA TGTGCCAGCAGTGGGCGGGACAGGGGGCGAGGCTACACCTTC.

This chain uses TRBV11-2 with TRBJ1-2; TRBD1 agrees at 7 bases. The CDR3 length is 17 residues. V lost 4 bases, J lost 3 bases, and 14 bases stayed unmatched. Per the germline V gene, CDR1 is SGHAT and CDR2 is FQNNGV. CDR3: CASSSANPGTAYYGYTF. Written as DNA, the CDR3 is TGTGCCAGCAGCTCCGCCAACCCCGGGACAGCATACTATGGCTACACCTTC.

There are many counts of this clone. The chain has TRBV19 and TRBJ2-1; TRBD1 agrees at 9 bases. The CDR3 runs to 12 residues. The ends lost 1 base at V and 15 bases at J; junction bases unmatched: 4. Germline loops: CDR1 LNHDA, CDR2 SQIVND (reference sequence). The CDR3 loop reads CASSIATGGSFF. CDR3 nucleotide sequence: TGTGCCAGTAGTATAGCGACAGGGGGATCGTTCTTC.

This clone was observed at least ten times. V and J are TRBV11-3 and TRBJ2-5; D perhaps matches TRBD1 (6 bases). CDR3 size: 12 residues. The V gene's germline CDR1 is SGHNT and CDR2 YENEEA. Deletions cut 5 bases from V and 11 bases from J, with 15 bases between. The CDR3 DNA follows: TGTGCCAGCAGCGACTTGGACAGAAGTCAGTACTTC. Protein: CASSDLDRSQYF.

This clone ranks as medium-sized (0.01 to 0.1%). This chain links TRBV5-1 with TRBJ2-3, with no clear D. The CDR3 runs 15 residues. The V and J ends lost 0 bases and 4 bases respectively, with 12 bases between them. CDR1 SGHRS and CDR2 YFSETQ come from the germline V gene. The CDR3 DNA follows: TGCGCCAGCAGCTTGGAAAGAAGAAAGGCAGATACGCAGTATTTT. Translation gives CASSLERRKADTQYF.

V gene TRBV10-3 combines with J gene TRBJ1-2, with TRBD1 as a possible D gene (5 bases). Trimming took off 6 bases at V and 2 bases at J, with 10 bases between the two ends. The CDR3 covers 13 residues. Germline V CDR1 and CDR2: ENHRY, SYGVKD. The CDR3 DNA follows: TGTGCCATCAGCATGGACATAAACTATGGCTACACCTTC. It codes for CAISMDINYGYTF.

This clone was seen ten or more times. The sample carries other DNA sequences with the same CDR3. This chain uses TRBV20-1 with TRBJ2-3, with no clear D. Germline V lookup: CDR1 DFQATT, CDR2 SNEGSKA (reference sequence). With 5 bases removed from V and 0 bases from J, the gap between germline ends came to 9 bases. The CDR3 has 13 amino acids. CDR3 protein: CSAPGVSTDTQYF. For the CDR3, the DNA is TGCAGTGCTCCGGGCGTTAGCACAGATACGCAGTATTTT.

To note about this clone: It may be a read error: a sequence one base away is much more abundant. The chain has TRBV12-3 or TRBV12-4 and TRBJ1-4; D is possibly TRBD1 (5 bases). This CDR3 has 10 residues. The CDR3 DNA follows: TGTGCCACCATGGGGGAAAAACTGGTTTTT. It specifies CATMGEKLVF.

The rearrangement uses TRBV30 and TRBJ2-7; 8 bases map to TRBD2. After removal of 2 bases from V and 6 bases from J, the junction contained 18 bases not matched to a gene. The CDR3 extends over 17 amino acids. Germline loops: CDR1 GTSNPN, CDR2 SVGIG (reference sequence). The CDR3 loop reads CAWSLDGTQREWSEQYF. In DNA form, the CDR3 reads TGTGCCTGGAGTCTGGATGGGACGCAGCGGGAGTGGAGCGAGCAGTACTTC.

Many counts were recorded for this clone. The chain is built from TRBV4-1 and TRBJ2-5; no clear D. Germline V gene data show CDR1 as MGHRA and CDR2 as YSYEKL. This CDR3 is built from 15 residues. Trimming pared 1 base from V and 4 bases from J, leaving 13 bases between. CDR3 region: CASSQGGGVGETQYF. As DNA, the CDR3 is TGCGCCAGCAGCCAAGGGGGTGGGGTAGGAGAGACCCAGTACTTC.

The chain is built from TRBV6-1 and TRBJ2-1; the match to TRBD2 covers 12 bases. This CDR3 region has 16 residues. V lost 2 bases, J lost 6 bases, and 5 bases stayed unmatched. CDR1 and CDR2 from the germline V gene are MNHNS and SASEGT. The CDR3 spells CASSEILLAGGNEQFF. The CDR3 bases are TGTGCCAGCAGTGAAATTCTACTAGCGGGAGGCAATGAGCAGTTCTTC.

There are many counts of this clone. This chain links TRBV4-1 with TRBJ2-5; 8 bases are a match to TRBD2. The CDR3 is 17 amino acids. Trimming took 0 bases from V and 2 from J; bases not matched to a gene: 8. Germline CDR1 reads MGHRA; CDR2 reads YSYEKL. Here the CDR3 reads CASSQDPTSVEQETQYF. The CDR3 DNA reads TGCGCCAGCAGCCAAGACCCGACTAGCGTAGAACAAGAGACCCAGTACTTC.

This clone was picked up many times. The chain links TRBV7-2 to TRBJ1-6, with TRBD1 identical over 10 bases. There are 15 residues in the CDR3. J gave up 8 bases and V 5 bases, and 6 bases lay outside the gene matches. CDR1 is SGHTA and CDR2 is FQGNSA in the germline V gene. The CDR3 DNA sequence: TGTGCCAGCAGCGTACGGACAGGGGGGGATTCACCCCTCCACTTT. Amino acids: CASSVRTGGDSPLHF.

The V and J genes are TRBV2 and TRBJ2-1; TRBD2 is a possible D gene (6 bases). CDR1 is SNHLY and CDR2 is FYNNEI in the germline V gene. The CDR3 is 12 amino acids. V was shortened by 4 bases and J by 10 bases, with 11 bases between the two germline ends. CDR3 in amino acids: CASSGEVAEQFF. DNA of the CDR3: TGTGCCAGCAGTGGGGAGGTAGCGGAGCAGTTCTTC.

This clone occurred many times. The rearrangement links TRBV10-3 to TRBJ1-5; TRBD1 is a possible D gene (5 bases). This CDR3 is 13 amino acids long. Germline V lookup: CDR1 ENHRY, CDR2 SYGVKD. The V gene lost 4 bases and the J gene lost 7 bases, with 11 bases spanning the gap. CDR3 sequence (DNA): TGTGCCATCAGTGGCGATGGGGCCCAGCCCCAGCATTTT. As protein: CAISGDGAQPQHF.

This clone was recorded at least ten times. V gene TRBV12-3 or TRBV12-4 combines with J gene TRBJ1-5; TRBD1 matches at 8 bases. The CDR3 has 12 amino acids. J lost 7 bases, V lost 5 bases, and 1 base had no gene match. CDR3 residues: CASSQGAQPQHF. CDR3 sequence (DNA): TGTGCCAGCAGTCAGGGGGCCCAGCCCCAGCATTTT.

This clone was counted many times. V and J are TRBV28 and TRBJ1-6; 7 bases agree with TRBD1. CDR3 length equals 20 residues. V shed 6 bases and J 10 bases; nucleotides not matched to a gene: 27. CDR1 and CDR2 from the germline V gene are MDHEN and SYDVKM. CDR3 nucleotides: TGTGCCAGCAGCCCTATTAGAAACAACAGGGGTGGGGTGACCCCCTCACCCCTCCACTTT. Translation: CASSPIRNNRGGVTPSPLHF.

This clone showed up many times. The chain uses TRBV12-5 and TRBJ2-3, with 9 bases fitting TRBD2. Unmatched junction bases numbered 4, after V lost 7 bases and J lost 5 bases. The CDR3 runs 13 residues. In germline, CDR1 is LGHNT, CDR2 FRNRAP. The CDR3: CASEVAGVDTQYF. The CDR3 nucleotides are TGTGCTAGTGAAGTAGCGGGGGTAGATACGCAGTATTTT.

This clone has only a few counts. This sequence joins TRBV6-1 and TRBJ1-2; 7 bases match TRBD1. Unmatched junction bases numbered 9, after V lost 6 bases and J lost 8 bases. This CDR3 region has 13 residues. Germline assignment: CDR1 MNHNS and CDR2 SASEGT. CDR3 bases: TGTGCCAGCAGGAGCGACAGGGCTCGCGGCTACACCTTC. This codes for CASRSDRARGYTF.

This clone was observed at least ten times. The chain carries TRBV27 and TRBJ2-1; D may be TRBD2 (6 bases). Trimming removed 3 bases from V and 4 bases from J, with 16 bases in between. The germline V gene has CDR1 MNHEY and CDR2 SMNVEV (reference sequence). This CDR3 has 16 amino acids. The CDR3, as DNA: TGTGCCAGCAGTTTCCCCGGCGGAGGACTATACAATGAGCAGTTCTTC. Amino acid sequence: CASSFPGGGLYNEQFF.

This clone has a count of ten or more. The chain employs TRBV5-5 and TRBJ2-5; 9 bases fit TRBD2. V dropped 0 bases and J dropped 5; count of bases not matched to a gene: 8. Germline V gene lookup returns CDR1 SGHKS and CDR2 YYEKEE (reference sequence). The CDR3 runs 16 residues. The CDR3 sequence: CASSLVRLAGMETQYF. CDR3 DNA sequence: TGTGCCAGCAGCTTGGTACGGCTAGCGGGGATGGAGACCCAGTACTTC.

The chain uses TRBV11-2 and TRBJ1-5; 7 nucleotides line up with TRBD1. The J segment lost 3 bases and the V segment lost 2 bases, leaving 10 bases of the junction unmatched. This CDR3 contains 17 residues. Germline V CDR1 and CDR2: SGHAT, FQNNGV. CDR3 amino acids: CASSLLGKGATNQPQHF. In DNA, the CDR3 is TGTGCCAGCAGCTTATTGGGTAAGGGGGCTACCAATCAGCCCCAGCATTTT.

The chain couples TRBV9 to TRBJ1-3, with D possibly being TRBD1 (5 bases). Germline assignment: CDR1 SGDLS and CDR2 YYNGEE. The V gene lost 0 bases and the J gene lost 4 bases, with 17 bases spanning the gap. The CDR3 has 17 amino acids. The chain's CDR3 is CASSVVGGMGGGNTIYF. CDR3 coding DNA: TGTGCCAGCAGCGTAGTTGGGGGAATGGGTGGAGGAAACACCATATATTTT.

The rearrangement links TRBV6-2 or TRBV6-3 to TRBJ2-3; perhaps TRBD1 as D (5 bases). Germline lookup yields CDR1 MNHEY and CDR2 SVGEGT. The CDR3 contains 13 residues. V lost 7 bases, J lost 6 bases, and 14 bases lay in between. The CDR3 DNA reads as TGTGCCAGCACCCCAGGGTTGGGGGATACGCAGTATTTT. Translating it yields CASTPGLGDTQYF.

The sample holds many counts of this clone. It may be a read error: a sequence one base away is much more abundant. The sample has other DNA sequences that encode this CDR3 too. The chain employs TRBV5-1 and TRBJ1-2, with 7 positions matching TRBD1. The V gene end was trimmed by 0 bases and the J gene end by 3 bases; junction bases not matched to a gene: 8. The CDR3 loop spans 16 amino acids. Germline CDR1 reads SGHRS; CDR2 reads YFSETQ. As DNA, the CDR3 is TGCGCCAGCAGCTTGGCCCTGGGCAGGGGGGACTATGGCTACACCTTC. This codes for CASSLALGRGDYGYTF.

This clone was observed many times. The V and J genes are TRBV7-9 and TRBJ1-2; D is uncertain. Germline V gene data show CDR1 as SEHNR and CDR2 as FQNEAQ (reference sequence). V lost 1 base and J 1 base, leaving 7 bases between the germline ends. The CDR3 is 14 amino acids. CDR3 in amino acids: CASSLGQHNYGYTF. CDR3 bases: TGTGCCAGCAGCTTAGGGCAGCATAACTATGGCTACACCTTC.